These 14 T cell receptor beta chains came from one sample sequenced in a study of cytotoxic CD8 clonotypes in ibrutinib-treated CLL. Repertoires were generated with immunoSEQ multiplex PCR, while TCRdb's copy carries only in-frame clones and drops some. The table includes about 140,000 clones, approximately 77% detected once. This sample comprised PBMCs, obtained after 12 months of ibrutinib treatment. These receptors were collected from a human donor with chronic lymphocytic leukemia.

The chain couples TRBV5-1 to TRBJ2-2, with 11 bases identical to TRBD1. This CDR3 region has 18 residues. V was clipped by 3 bases and J by 5 bases; unmatched bases: 12. Germline V CDR1 and CDR2: SGHRS, YFSETQ. The CDR3: CASSYEISRDRGTGELFF. DNA of the CDR3: TGCGCCAGCAGCTATGAAATAAGCCGGGACAGGGGGACCGGGGAGCTGTTTTTT.

The V gene is TRBV18, the J gene TRBJ1-5, with a possible D match to TRBD1 (5 bases). CDR1 and CDR2 (germline): KGHSH, LQKENI. The CDR3 extends over 17 amino acids. V lost 2 bases to trimming and J lost 5 bases, with 19 bases between them. The CDR3 region has the DNA TGTGCCAGCTCACCAGTTTTTGCCAACTGGGACCATCAGCCCCAGCATTTT. The encoded protein is CASSPVFANWDHQPQHF.

This CDR3 reads CASRAPPSYGYTF. The CDR3 nucleotides read TGTGCCAGCCGGGCCCCGCCGTCCTATGGCTACACCTTC. This sequence joins TRBV7-2 and TRBJ1-2; D ambiguous. V lost 8 bases and J 4 bases, leaving 14 bases between the germline ends. The CDR3 has 13 residues. Germline V CDR1 and CDR2: SGHTA, FQGNSA.

The V gene is TRBV6-1, the J gene TRBJ1-5, with TRBD1 identical over 7 bases. V lost 3 bases to trimming and J lost 4 bases; unmatched junction nucleotides: 3. The CDR3 is 14 amino acids. Per germline, CDR1 MNHNS and CDR2 SASEGT. CDR3 DNA: TGTGCCAGCAGTGACGGGACAGTTAATCAGCCCCAGCATTTT. Translated, it gives CASSDGTVNQPQHF.

The V and J genes are TRBV7-9 and TRBJ1-2; no firm D call. The V end was cut by 6 bases, the J end by 2 bases, with 10 bases between. CDR3 length equals 13 residues. Per germline, CDR1 SEHNR and CDR2 FQNEAQ (reference sequence). This CDR3 is CASRGLENYGYTF. In DNA form, the CDR3 reads TGTGCCAGCAGGGGATTGGAGAACTATGGCTACACCTTC.

J is TRBJ1-2 and V is TRBV6-5, with TRBD1 matching over 10 bases. Germline CDR1 reads MNHEY; CDR2 reads SVGAGI. There are 15 residues in the CDR3. V lost 7 bases to trimming and J lost 2 bases; unmatched junction nucleotides: 7. CDR3 region: CASTPGTGANYGYTF. Here the CDR3 DNA reads TGTGCCAGCACCCCCGGGACAGGGGCGAACTATGGCTACACCTTC.

The chain employs TRBV13 and TRBJ2-3, with TRBD2 matching 10 bases. Germline values: CDR1 PRHDT, CDR2 FYEKMQ (reference sequence). Trimming removed 3 bases from V and 6 bases from J; junction bases left unmatched: 12. The CDR3 contains 17 residues. The CDR3 sequence is CASSLGLIGTSVDTQYF. The CDR3 DNA follows: TGTGCCAGCAGCTTGGGACTGATCGGGACTAGCGTCGATACGCAGTATTTT.

The chain combines TRBV9 with TRBJ2-5; D is perhaps TRBD1 (6 bases). Deletions cut 4 bases from V and 3 bases from J, with 13 bases between. This CDR3 is built from 14 residues. CDR1 is SGDLS and CDR2 is YYNGEE in the germline V gene. For the CDR3, the DNA is TGTGCCAGCAGCCCAGGACAGTGGGAAGAGACCCAGTACTTC. This encodes CASSPGQWEETQYF.

The J gene is TRBJ2-7, the V gene TRBV18, with D uncertain. Trimming took off 3 bases at V and 0 bases at J, with 12 bases between the two ends. Looked up from germline, CDR1 is KGHSH and CDR2 is LQKENI. This CDR3 is 15 amino acids long. The CDR3 DNA reads TGTGCCAGCTCACCGGGCCAGATGATCTCCTACGAGCAGTACTTC. Protein product: CASSPGQMISYEQYF.

The chain employs TRBV5-1 and TRBJ1-2; D might be TRBD1 (5 bases). CDR3 length: 14 amino acids. V lost 0 bases and J 6 bases, leaving 12 bases between the germline ends. Germline CDR1 reads SGHRS; CDR2 reads YFSETQ. The CDR3 DNA sequence: TGCGCCAGCAGCTTGGGGGGCGCAAACCATGGCTACACCTTC. Protein product: CASSLGGANHGYTF.

V and J are TRBV6-5 and TRBJ1-4; 9 nucleotides match TRBD1. Unmatched junction bases numbered 8, after V lost 4 bases and J lost 8 bases. The CDR3 extends over 15 amino acids. Per the germline V gene, CDR1 is MNHEY and CDR2 is SVGAGI. CDR3 sequence: CASSSSGTGYEKLFF. As DNA, the CDR3 is TGTGCCAGCAGTTCATCCGGGACAGGGTACGAAAAACTGTTTTTT.

This chain uses TRBV23-1 with TRBJ2-3, with a possible D match to TRBD1 (6 bases). TRBV23-1 is an open reading frame, and its role is uncertain. The CDR3 loop spans 18 amino acids. V dropped 7 bases and J dropped 2 bases, with 25 bases sitting between them. This CDR3 reads CASIQFVRGTPNTDTQYF. The CDR3 DNA sequence: TGCGCCAGCATCCAATTCGTCAGGGGTACCCCAAACACAGATACGCAGTATTTT.

V and J are TRBV25-1 and TRBJ1-5; 8 nucleotides line up with TRBD1. This CDR3 is 13 amino acids long. Germline-derived CDR1 and CDR2 are MGHDK and SYGVNS. The ends lost 7 bases at V and 5 bases at J; junction bases unmatched: 4. CDR3: CASKGQGDQPQHF. As DNA, the CDR3 is TGTGCCAGCAAAGGACAGGGTGATCAGCCCCAGCATTTT.

The rearrangement links TRBV6-4 to TRBJ1-6, with D possibly being TRBD1 (6 bases). CDR1 is MRHNA, CDR2 SNTAGT, per germline. Trimming took 6 bases from V and 7 from J, leaving 13 bases between them. The CDR3 contains 14 residues. The CDR3 protein is CASSRGIRNSPLHF. CDR3 bases: TGTGCCAGCAGCAGGGGAATACGGAATTCACCCCTCCACTTT.